This TCR beta chain was observed in a study of blood T cell repertoires in COVID-19. Across the study: PBMCs, B-cell-depleted T cells, or T cells provided the cDNA or gDNA that made up the material.

Generated by immunoSEQ multiplex PCR, the TCRdb table keeps only in-frame clones and is missing some. The repertoire holds roughly 80,000 clones, with 82% as singletons. Germline CDR1 and CDR2: SGDLS and YYNGEE. J gave up 5 bases and V 0 bases, and 1 base lay outside the gene matches. This CDR3 spans 15 amino acids. V and J are TRBV9 and TRBJ2-1; 11 positions match TRBD2. Sequencing was performed on peripheral blood. This sequence originates from a man aged 45 to 65 with acute or convalescent COVID-19. The CDR3 spells CASSVALAGDNEQFF. The CDR3 region has the DNA TGTGCCAGCAGCGTAGCACTAGCGGGGGACAATGAGCAGTTCTTC.